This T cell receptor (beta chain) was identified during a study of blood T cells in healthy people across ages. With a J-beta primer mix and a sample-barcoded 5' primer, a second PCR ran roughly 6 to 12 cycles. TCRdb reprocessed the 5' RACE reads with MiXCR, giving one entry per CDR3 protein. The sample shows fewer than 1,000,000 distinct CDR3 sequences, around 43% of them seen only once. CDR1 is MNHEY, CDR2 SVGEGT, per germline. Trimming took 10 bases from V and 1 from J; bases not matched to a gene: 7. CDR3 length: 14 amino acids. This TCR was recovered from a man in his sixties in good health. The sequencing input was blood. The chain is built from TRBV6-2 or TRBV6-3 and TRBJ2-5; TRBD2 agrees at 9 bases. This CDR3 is CANSAGGLQETQYF. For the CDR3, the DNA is TGTGCCAACTCAGCGGGGGGTCTCCAAGAGACCCAGTACTTC.